The clone carrying this TCR beta chain appeared many times. Its target is unknown. This sample is drawn from a study of shared clonotypes between healthy human individuals. V lost 0 bases, J lost 0 bases, and 14 bases lay in between. The CDR3 consists of 17 residues. The germline gives CDR1 WSHSY, CDR2 SAAADI. General study results and limits: Blood alone was sampled, and tissue repertoires likely differ. Since donors were few, the genetic and exposure-history diversity represented was limited.

Generated by immunoSEQ multiplex PCR, the TCRdb table keeps only in-frame clones and is missing some. This sample has about 520,000 clones; approximately 82% occur once, and the top ten carry more than 10%. The origin of this receptor is a woman aged 40 to 50 in good health. Some clones in this sample may be carry-over from other donors' samples. Sequencing used PBMCs. The chain uses TRBV10-2 and TRBJ1-1; perhaps TRBD1 as D (5 bases). In nucleotides, the CDR3 is TGCGCCAGCAGTGAGTCCGTTTGGGGCACTTTGAACACTGAAGCTTTCTTT. As protein: CASSESVWGTLNTEAFF.